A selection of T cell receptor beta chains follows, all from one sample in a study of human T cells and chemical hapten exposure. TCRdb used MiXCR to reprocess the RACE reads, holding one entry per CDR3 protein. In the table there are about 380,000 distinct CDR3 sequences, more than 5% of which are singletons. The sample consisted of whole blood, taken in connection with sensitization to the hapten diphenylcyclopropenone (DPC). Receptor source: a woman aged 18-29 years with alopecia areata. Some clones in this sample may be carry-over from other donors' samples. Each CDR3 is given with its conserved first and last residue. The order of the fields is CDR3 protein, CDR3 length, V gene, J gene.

CASSRQGKFDEQFF	14	TRBV23-1	TRBJ2-1
CASSQDQAGPLYNEQFF	17	TRBV4-3	TRBJ2-1
CASSRYNYGYTF	12	TRBV6-5	TRBJ1-2
CASSQQGIYGYTF	13	TRBV12-3/TRBV12-4	TRBJ1-2
CASSYGTPRGEQFF	14	TRBV6-5	TRBJ2-1
CATSRDRAGEMNSPLHF	17	TRBV15	TRBJ1-6
CASSKTENQPQHF	13	TRBV12-3/TRBV12-4	TRBJ1-5
CASSPLDRRGFAFF	14	TRBV11-1	TRBJ1-1
CASSPGQGRLNTEAFF	16	TRBV18	TRBJ1-1
CASSLALSWGLNGANYGYTF	20	TRBV7-2	TRBJ1-2
CASSRQLTDTQYF	13	TRBV10-2	TRBJ2-3
CASSIENRNQPQHF	14	TRBV19	TRBJ1-5
CASSLTPAALHF	12	TRBV12-3/TRBV12-4	TRBJ1-6
CASSLDFWQGARWTEAFF	18	TRBV5-5	TRBJ1-1
CASTSGGNSYNEQFF	15	TRBV12-3/TRBV12-4	TRBJ2-1
CASRNYKAMNTEAFF	15	TRBV27	TRBJ1-1
CASSQDMGTGGEKLFF	16	TRBV4-3	TRBJ1-4
CASSLGVSDTEAFF	14	TRBV5-5	TRBJ1-1
CASSVVIHTEAFF	13	TRBV9	TRBJ1-1
CASSDGEDGELFF	13	TRBV6-4	TRBJ2-2
CASSFLAGPGELFF	14	TRBV5-1	TRBJ2-2
CASSVALVGTEAFF	14	TRBV9	TRBJ1-1
CASSFIQGGYTF	12	TRBV7-2	TRBJ1-2
CASSQGGLTARNTEAFF	17	TRBV28	TRBJ1-1
CASSSGQGVHNEQFF	15	TRBV7-6	TRBJ2-1
CASSGGAGANVLTF	14	TRBV6-6	TRBJ2-6
CASSSRQANEKLFF	14	TRBV9	TRBJ1-4
CASSPRTSWGLTDTQYF	17	TRBV6-2/TRBV6-3	TRBJ2-3
CASSSTSFDITEAFF	15	TRBV5-1	TRBJ1-1
CASSLILEGWSPLHF	15	TRBV12-3/TRBV12-4	TRBJ1-6
CSAPTHLGANVLTF	14	TRBV20-1	TRBJ2-6
CASIDRGMNTEAFF	14	TRBV12-3/TRBV12-4	TRBJ1-1
CASSERLAGDTDTQYF	16	TRBV7-9	TRBJ2-3
CASRSGQLTGELFF	14	TRBV28	TRBJ2-2
CASSALRDRHNSPLHF	16	TRBV6-5	TRBJ1-6
CASSQPGRGDYGYTF	15	TRBV3-1	TRBJ1-2
CASSLGTSSELNTDTQYF	18	TRBV5-1	TRBJ2-3
CASSQDITYGYTF	13	TRBV4-3	TRBJ1-2
CASSPDRPRRSTNEKLFF	18	TRBV5-8	TRBJ1-4
CASSPRGGAFENIQYF	16	TRBV7-8	TRBJ2-4
CATARDGGGFQPQHF	15	TRBV2	TRBJ1-5
CASSAPGNEQFF	12	TRBV3-1	TRBJ2-1
CSGEGRGKETQYF	13	TRBV20-1	TRBJ2-5
CASSSGTGGAYGYTF	15	TRBV5-1	TRBJ1-2
CASMPSPLNEKLFF	14	TRBV12-3/TRBV12-4	TRBJ1-4
CAISGAQGARTEAFF	15	TRBV10-3	TRBJ1-1
CAIMDTDLRAFF	12	TRBV10-3	TRBJ1-1
CASSNSGNTEAFF	13	TRBV28	TRBJ1-1
CASKDRRGEKLFF	13	TRBV7-9	TRBJ1-4
CASSLAIQGGINTEAFF	17	TRBV5-1	TRBJ1-1
CASSDNRGADTQYF	14	TRBV6-1	TRBJ2-3
CASNPGQGGVNTEAFF	16	TRBV6-2/TRBV6-3	TRBJ1-1
CATSEGQSTDTQYF	14	TRBV24-1	TRBJ2-3
CASSYLTSGGAREQFF	16	TRBV6-5	TRBJ2-1
CASSYFGAVGQPQHF	15	TRBV12-3/TRBV12-4	TRBJ1-5
CSATKGQDQPQHF	13	TRBV20-1	TRBJ1-5
CATSDGAAYEQYF	13	TRBV24-1	TRBJ2-7
CAIGYSSNQPQHF	13	TRBV10-3	TRBJ1-5